The entry that follows covers one T cell receptor beta chain sequence. Its antigen is currently not known. No quality values exist for individual bases; no much larger clone is one base distant. This entry comes from a study of identical twins (dated by TCRdb to 2016 to 2017). Regarding the research as a whole: The study deep-sequenced TCR alpha and beta repertoires from monozygotic twins, unrelated adults of various ages and cord blood to test whether fetal clonotypes persist. Replicate twin experiments were performed at different times using different library preparation protocols to rule out contamination.

Here is what the overall study found, with its caveats: Fewer insertions were carried by abundant cord blood beta clonotypes, a similar but weaker trend appeared in young adult naive repertoires, and no such trend appeared in memory repertoires. Because the same donors could not be followed over many years, the conclusions relied on cross-sectional statistical analysis. Compared with coincidental sharing between unrelated individuals, out-of-frame TCR alpha sequences shared between twins showed an excess of sequences with low generation probability. In monozygotic twins, out-of-frame TCR alpha sharing was systematically underestimated by recombination models, although the models agreed with sharing between unrelated individuals. Invariant T cells such as MAIT and iNKT could partly confound zero-insertion analyses, though diverse VJ usage argued against this for most clonotypes. In beta out-of-frame sequences, excess twin sharing was weaker, because having fewer shared sequences lowered the signal-to-noise ratio.

The protocol used for the library was 5' RACE. Sequencer: Illumina HiSeq 2000. A universal primer binding site was added through template switching, and the final cDNA carried a unique molecular identifier so that TCR cDNA molecules could be counted accurately. First-strand cDNA for TCR alpha and beta chains was synthesized from specific primers in the conserved constant-segment region. To control for contamination, every cDNA library was double barcoded, receiving both a SMART-Mk sample barcode and Illumina barcodes. TruSeq adapter sequences and Illumina sample barcodes were added in two successive PCR steps. The TCR alpha and beta cDNA libraries were sequenced on the Illumina HiSeq platform using custom primers. The paper's data handling went like this. Unique molecular identifiers were extracted from raw reads with MiGEC, and CDR3 positions were determined with MiXCR. For each individual, recombination models were inferred using an EM algorithm with the repgenHMM and IGoR tools. The tcR package in R was used for shared clonotype analysis, with sharing normalized by the product of cloneset sizes. Out-of-frame nonproductive sequences were analyzed to study raw recombination free of thymic and clonal selection effects. TCRdb ran its own pipeline on the public reads, namely fastp trimming at Q25 and MiXCR clone calling, and kept in-frame beta chains. CDR3 protein duplicates are merged, each entry listing the most common genes and DNA. The V and J calls shown here were made by TCRdb, not taken from the authors' results. The sample table contains about 460,000 distinct CDR3 sequences; only one count was recorded for 13% to 15% of them. Jointly, the top ten make up about 0.52% of the sample.

Trimming removed 0 bases from V and 2 bases from J, leaving 12 bases between the germline ends. Reading from cysteine to phenylalanine, the CDR3 counts 15 amino acids. Only the CDR3 DNA is retained, 45 bases long and in frame from the first base. The germline V gene (reference sequence) yields SGHNT for CDR1 and YYREEE for CDR2. Only healthy Caucasian donors were included. Three pairs of female monozygotic twins, all aged 18 to 29 years, made up the twin cohort. Positive isolation kits from Invitrogen were used to isolate the CD4+ and CD8+ T cell populations. This sample was also put to use in a study of yellow fever vaccine responses in identical twins. According to the second study: The authors reported that the T cell response to vaccination in identical twins appeared partly convergent and partly personalized. In the study, vaccine-responding T cell clones were precisely tracked in identical twins.

The sequence is built from TRBV5-4 and TRBJ2-7; TRBD1 might be the D gene, on 5 matching bases. This clonotype originated in a young woman in good health. The sample comprised CD4+ T cells sorted from blood. In nucleotide form, the sequence is TGTGCCAGCAGCTTGGAGGCCAGGGCCCCCTACGAGCAGTACTTC. Its translation reads: CASSLEARAPYEQYF.